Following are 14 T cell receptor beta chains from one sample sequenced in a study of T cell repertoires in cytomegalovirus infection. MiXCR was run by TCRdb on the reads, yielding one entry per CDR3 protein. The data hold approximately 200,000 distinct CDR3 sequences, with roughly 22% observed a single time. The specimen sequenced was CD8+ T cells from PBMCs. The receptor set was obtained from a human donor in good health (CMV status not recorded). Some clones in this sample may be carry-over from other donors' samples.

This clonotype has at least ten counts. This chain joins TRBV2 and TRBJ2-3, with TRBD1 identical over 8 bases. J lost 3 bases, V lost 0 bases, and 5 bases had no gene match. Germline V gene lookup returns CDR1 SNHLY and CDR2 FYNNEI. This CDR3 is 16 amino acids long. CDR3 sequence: CASSEAEDRETDTQYF. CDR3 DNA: TGTGCCAGCAGTGAAGCGGAGGACAGGGAGACAGATACGCAGTATTTT.

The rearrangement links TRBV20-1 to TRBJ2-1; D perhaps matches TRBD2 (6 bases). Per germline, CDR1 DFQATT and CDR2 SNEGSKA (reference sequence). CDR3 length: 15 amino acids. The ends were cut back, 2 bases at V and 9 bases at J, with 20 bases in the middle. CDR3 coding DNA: TGCAGTGCTAGAAATAGGGGACTCCTGAGGGGTGAGCAGTTCTTC. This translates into CSARNRGLLRGEQFF.

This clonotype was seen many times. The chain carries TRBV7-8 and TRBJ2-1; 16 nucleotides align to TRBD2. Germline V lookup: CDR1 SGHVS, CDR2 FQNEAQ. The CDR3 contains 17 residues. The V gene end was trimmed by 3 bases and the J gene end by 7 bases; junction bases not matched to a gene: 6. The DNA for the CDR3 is TGTGCCAGCAGCTTTCCCGGGACTAGCGGGGGGGAAAATGAGCAGTTCTTC. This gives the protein CASSFPGTSGGENEQFF.

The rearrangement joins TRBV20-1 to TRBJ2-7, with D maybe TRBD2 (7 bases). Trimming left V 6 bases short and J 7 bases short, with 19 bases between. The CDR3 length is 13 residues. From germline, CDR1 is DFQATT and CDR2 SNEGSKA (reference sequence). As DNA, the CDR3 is TGCAGTGCCTTATCCCGGGGGGCGGGGGAGCAGTACTTC. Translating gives CSALSRGAGEQYF.

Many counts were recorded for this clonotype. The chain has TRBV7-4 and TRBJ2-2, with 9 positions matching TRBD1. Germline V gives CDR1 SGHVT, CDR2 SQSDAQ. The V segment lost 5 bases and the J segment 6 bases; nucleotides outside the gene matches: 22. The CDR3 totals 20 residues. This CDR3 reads CASSVLGDRAKMACPGELFF. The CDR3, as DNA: TGTGCCAGCAGCGTCTTAGGGGACAGGGCGAAGATGGCATGTCCCGGGGAGCTGTTTTTT.

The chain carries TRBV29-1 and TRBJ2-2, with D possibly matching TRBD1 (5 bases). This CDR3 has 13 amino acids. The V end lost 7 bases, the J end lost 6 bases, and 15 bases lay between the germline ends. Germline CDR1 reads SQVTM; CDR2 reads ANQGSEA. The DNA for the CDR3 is TGCAGCGGGGGCCGGTCGTTATCCGGGGAGCTGTTTTTT. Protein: CSGGRSLSGELFF.

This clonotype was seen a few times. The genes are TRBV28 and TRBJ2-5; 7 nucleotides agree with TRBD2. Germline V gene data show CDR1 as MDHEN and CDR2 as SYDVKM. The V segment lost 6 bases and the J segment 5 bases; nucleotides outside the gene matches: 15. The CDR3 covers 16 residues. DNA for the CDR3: TGTGCCAGCAGCAACCCTCGCCGGGGAGGGACGGAGACCCAGTACTTC. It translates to CASSNPRRGGTETQYF.

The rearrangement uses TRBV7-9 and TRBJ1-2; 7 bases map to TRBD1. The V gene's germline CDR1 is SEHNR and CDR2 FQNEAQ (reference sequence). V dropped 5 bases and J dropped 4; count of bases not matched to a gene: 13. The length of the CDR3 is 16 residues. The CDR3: CASSGNRDSYLYGYTF. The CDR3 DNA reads TGTGCCAGCAGCGGAAACCGGGACAGCTACCTCTATGGCTACACCTTC.

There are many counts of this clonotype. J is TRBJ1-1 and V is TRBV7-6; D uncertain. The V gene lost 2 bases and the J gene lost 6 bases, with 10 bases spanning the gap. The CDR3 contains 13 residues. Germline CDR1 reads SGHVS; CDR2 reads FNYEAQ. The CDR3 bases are TGTGCCAGCAGCTTAACAGTAGGCGCTGAAGCTTTCTTT. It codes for CASSLTVGAEAFF.

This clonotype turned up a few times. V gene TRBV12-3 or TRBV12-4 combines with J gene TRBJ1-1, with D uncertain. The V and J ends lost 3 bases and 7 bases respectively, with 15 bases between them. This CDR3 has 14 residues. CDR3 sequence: CASSFRAAANEAFF. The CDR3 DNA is TGTGCCAGCAGTTTTAGGGCGGCAGCCAATGAAGCTTTCTTT.

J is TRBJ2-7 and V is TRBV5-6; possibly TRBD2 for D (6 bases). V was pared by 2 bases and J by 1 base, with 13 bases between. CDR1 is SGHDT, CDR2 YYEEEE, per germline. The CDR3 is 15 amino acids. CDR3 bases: TGTGCCAGCAGCTTCCGAGGGGACTTTTCCTACGAGCAGTACTTC. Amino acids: CASSFRGDFSYEQYF.

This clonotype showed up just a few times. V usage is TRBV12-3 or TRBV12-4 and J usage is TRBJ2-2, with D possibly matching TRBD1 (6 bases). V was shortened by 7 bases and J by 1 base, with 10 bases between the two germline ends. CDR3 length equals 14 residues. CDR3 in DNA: TGTGCCAGCACCCAGGGACAGAACACCGGGGAGCTGTTTTTT. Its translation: CASTQGQNTGELFF.

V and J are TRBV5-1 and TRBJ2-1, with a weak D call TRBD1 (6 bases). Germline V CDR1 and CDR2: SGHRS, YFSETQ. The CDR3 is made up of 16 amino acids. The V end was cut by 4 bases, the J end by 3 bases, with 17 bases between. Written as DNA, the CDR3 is TGCGCCAGCAGCATAACGGACAGCGCCTTCTACAATGAGCAGTTCTTC. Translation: CASSITDSAFYNEQFF.

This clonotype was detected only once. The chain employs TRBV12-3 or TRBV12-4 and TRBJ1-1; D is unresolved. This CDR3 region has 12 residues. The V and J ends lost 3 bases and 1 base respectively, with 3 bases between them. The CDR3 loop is CASSFTNTEAFF. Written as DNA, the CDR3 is TGTGCCAGCAGTTTCACGAACACTGAAGCTTTCTTT.